This T cell receptor (beta chain) comes out of a study of response to subunit inactivated influenza vaccine. CDR1 and CDR2 (germline): SGHTA, FQGTGA. V was cut by 5 bases and J by 6 bases, with 18 bases left in between. This CDR3 is built from 15 residues. Details on this clonotype: Its specificity is unknown.

TCRdb processed the RT-PCR reads anew with MiXCR; each CDR3 protein has one entry. Of fewer than 800,000 distinct CDR3 sequences in the sample, around 16% were seen once. Study-wide results and caveats: Authors suggested few new T cells are recruited by each seasonal influenza vaccination.

The source of this sequence is a man aged 45-65 years who received an inactivated influenza vaccine. The genes are TRBV7-3 and TRBJ2-3; TRBD1 is a possible D gene (6 bases). The sequencing here drew on PBMCs from blood, taken roughly 13 days after vaccination. The CDR3 loop is CASSKNRESADTQYF. The CDR3 coding sequence is TGTGCCAGCAGCAAAAACAGGGAGTCGGCCGATACGCAGTATTTT.